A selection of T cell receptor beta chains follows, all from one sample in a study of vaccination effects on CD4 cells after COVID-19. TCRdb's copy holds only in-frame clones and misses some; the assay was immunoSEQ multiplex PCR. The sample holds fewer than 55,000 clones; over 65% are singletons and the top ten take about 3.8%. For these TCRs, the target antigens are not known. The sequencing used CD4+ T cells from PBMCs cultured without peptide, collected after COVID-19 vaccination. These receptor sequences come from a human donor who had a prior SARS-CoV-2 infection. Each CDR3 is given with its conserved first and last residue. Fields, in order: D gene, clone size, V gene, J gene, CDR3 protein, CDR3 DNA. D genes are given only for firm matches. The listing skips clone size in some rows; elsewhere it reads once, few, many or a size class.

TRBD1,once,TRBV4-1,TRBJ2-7,CASSLRDRDYEQYF,TGCGCCAGCAGCCTCCGGGACAGGGATTACGAGCAGTACTTC
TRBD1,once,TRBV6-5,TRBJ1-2,CASSRGTGTSGYTF,TGTGCCAGCAGCCGCGGGACAGGGACTAGTGGCTACACCTTC
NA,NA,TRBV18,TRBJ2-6,CASSQRGAGANVLTF,TGTGCCAGCTCACAAAGGGGGGCTGGGGCCAACGTCCTGACTTTC
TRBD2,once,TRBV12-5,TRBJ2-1,CASGSPLAGATNEQFF,TGTGCTAGTGGTTCGCCCCTAGCGGGGGCCACCAATGAGCAGTTCTTC
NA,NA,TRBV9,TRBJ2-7,CASSVASSSYEQYF,TGTGCCAGCAGCGTAGCTTCTAGCTCCTACGAGCAGTACTTC
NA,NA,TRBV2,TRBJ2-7,CASSQQVLGEQYF,TGTGCCAGCAGCCAACAGGTACTTGGGGAGCAGTACTTC
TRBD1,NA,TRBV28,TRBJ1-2,CASSPGQDYGYTF,TGTGCCAGCAGTCCCGGACAGGACTATGGCTACACCTTC
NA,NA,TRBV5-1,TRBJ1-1,CASSLDRQNTEAFF,TGCGCCAGCAGCTTGGATAGGCAGAACACTGAAGCTTTCTTT
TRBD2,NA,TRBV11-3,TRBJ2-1,CASSLGLAGPGMFF,TGTGCCAGCAGCTTGGGACTAGCGGGACCGGGTATGTTCTTC
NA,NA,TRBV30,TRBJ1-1,CAWSVLSPPEAFF,TGTGCCTGGAGTGTACTCTCTCCCCCTGAAGCTTTCTTT
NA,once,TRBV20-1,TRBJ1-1,CSARKTEAFF,TGCAGTGCTAGGAAAACTGAAGCTTTCTTT
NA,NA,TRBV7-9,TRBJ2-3,CASSLSGTDTQYF,TGTGCCAGCAGCTTAAGCGGTACAGATACGCAGTATTTT
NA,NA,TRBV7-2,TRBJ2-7,CASSLKRVGLEQYF,TGTGCCAGCAGCTTAAAGCGGGTAGGACTCGAGCAGTACTTC
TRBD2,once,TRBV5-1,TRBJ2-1,CASSLGGGLYNEQFF,TGCGCCAGCAGCTTGGGCGGGGGGCTATACAATGAGCAGTTCTTC
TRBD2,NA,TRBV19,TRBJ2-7,CASRGGLAGGKQYF,TGTGCCAGTAGAGGGGGACTAGCGGGAGGGAAGCAGTACTTC
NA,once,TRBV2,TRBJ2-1,CASSYSYNEQFF,TGTGCCAGCAGTTACTCCTACAATGAGCAGTTCTTC
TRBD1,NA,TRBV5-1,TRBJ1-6,CASSLPGQGNSPLHF,TGCGCCAGCAGCTTACCGGGACAGGGTAATTCACCCCTCCACTTT
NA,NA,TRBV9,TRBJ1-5,CASSLDTFQPQHF,TGTGCCAGCAGCCTCGACACATTTCAGCCCCAGCATTTT
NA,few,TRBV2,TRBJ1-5,CASSERRSVSQPQHF,TGTGCCAGCAGTGAACGTCGGTCGGTCTCTCAGCCCCAGCATTTT
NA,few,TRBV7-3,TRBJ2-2,CASSLLVDGELFF,TGTGCCAGCAGCTTACTGGTAGACGGGGAGCTGTTTTTT
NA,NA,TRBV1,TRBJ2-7,CTSSLHRGDEQYF,TGCACCAGCAGCCTACACAGGGGGGACGAGCAGTACTTC
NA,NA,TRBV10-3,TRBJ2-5,CAISESSWGTQYF,TGTGCCATCAGTGAGTCGTCGTGGGGAACCCAGTACTTC
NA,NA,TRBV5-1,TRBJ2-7,CASSLRDSYYEQYF,TGCGCCAGCAGCTTAAGAGACAGCTACTACGAGCAGTACTTC
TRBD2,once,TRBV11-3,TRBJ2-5,CASSLGLAGGTYQETQYF,TGTGCCAGCAGCTTGGGACTAGCGGGGGGAACATACCAAGAGACCCAGTACTTC
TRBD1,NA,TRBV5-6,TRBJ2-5,CASSLRQGKETQYF,TGTGCCAGCAGCTTAAGACAGGGGAAAGAGACCCAGTACTTC
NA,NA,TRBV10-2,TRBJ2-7,CASSERVGRYEQYF,TGCGCCAGCAGTGAGAGGGTAGGGCGGTACGAGCAGTACTTC
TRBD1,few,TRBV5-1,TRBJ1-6,CASRSGQGWNSPLHF,TGCGCCAGCAGATCCGGACAGGGCTGGAATTCACCCCTCCACTTT
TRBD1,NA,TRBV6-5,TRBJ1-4,CASSFRTGRAQKLFF,TGTGCCAGCAGTTTTAGGACAGGGAGGGCGCAAAAACTGTTTTTT